The 20 T cell receptor beta chains in this list originate from one sample, sequenced in a study of blood T cells in healthy people across ages (dated by TCRdb to between 2014 and 2017). The library was prepared using 5' RACE. These reads were obtained on an Illumina HiSeq 2500. A second PCR of roughly 7 to 11 cycles was performed with a sample-barcoded 5' primer and a J-beta primer mix. The public reads were reprocessed in TCRdb via fastp at Q25 and MiXCR, keeping in-frame beta chains. Every distinct CDR3 protein forms one entry, paired with its most common genes and DNA. The sample has some 900,000 distinct CDR3 sequences on record, 25% to 30% of them singletons. The ten top clones hold 15% to 20% of the sample. Sequencing was done on a sample of blood. These receptors came from a woman aged 80 or over in good health.

There are many counts of this clonotype. V and J are TRBV12-3 or TRBV12-4 and TRBJ1-2; no reliable D call. V dropped 3 bases and J dropped 4 bases, with 6 bases sitting between them. The CDR3 runs 12 residues. For the CDR3, the DNA is TGTGCCAGCAGTTTCGCCGGCTATGGCTACACCTTC. This translates into CASSFAGYGYTF.

This clonotype occurred many times. The chain recombines TRBV6-6 with TRBJ2-1; a weak D match, TRBD2 (6 bases). The CDR3 extends over 16 amino acids. V gave up 5 bases and J gave up 0 bases, with 14 bases separating them. CDR1 and CDR2 from the germline V gene are MNHNY and SVGAGI (reference sequence). The CDR3 spells CASSKLAKVSYNEQFF. The CDR3 coding sequence is TGTGCCAGCAGTAAGCTAGCGAAGGTCTCCTACAATGAGCAGTTCTTC.

The gene calls are TRBV7-2 and TRBJ2-4; unclear D gene. V gave up 1 base and J gave up 2 bases, with 9 bases separating them. CDR1 is SGHTA and CDR2 is FQGNSA in the germline V gene. The CDR3 has 15 amino acids. CDR3 protein: CASSLVYGPKNIQYF. CDR3 DNA sequence: TGTGCCAGCAGCTTAGTTTACGGACCCAAAAACATTCAGTACTTC.

This clonotype occurred a few times. This sequence joins TRBV11-2 and TRBJ1-6, with D uncertain. Deletions cut 7 bases from V and 7 bases from J, with 11 bases between. This CDR3 spans 13 amino acids. Germline V lookup: CDR1 SGHAT, CDR2 FQNNGV. The CDR3 DNA reads as TGTGCCAGCATGCAAGAAGGGAATTCACCCCTCCACTTT. This encodes CASMQEGNSPLHF.

This clonotype was observed a handful of times. The chain couples TRBV12-3 or TRBV12-4 to TRBJ1-5; no clear D gene. Trimming stripped 0 bases from V and 0 bases from J, with 12 bases between. The CDR3 contains 17 residues. DNA for the CDR3: TGTGCCAGCAGTTTAGCGCTCCAGACCTATAGCAATCAGCCCCAGCATTTT. Protein product: CASSLALQTYSNQPQHF.

There are a few counts of this clonotype. V and J are TRBV5-4 and TRBJ2-7; D unresolved. CDR3 length: 14 residues. V shed 4 bases and J shed 3 bases, with 14 bases lying between them. The germline V gene encodes CDR1 SGHNT and CDR2 YYREEE (reference sequence). The CDR3 spells CASSVRQPGYEQYF. CDR3 nucleotide sequence: TGTGCCAGCAGCGTAAGGCAACCCGGCTACGAGCAGTACTTC.

The sample holds many counts of this clonotype. The J gene is TRBJ1-6, the V gene TRBV12-3 or TRBV12-4, with D perhaps matching TRBD1 (6 bases). Deletions cut 3 bases from V and 11 bases from J, with 8 bases between. The CDR3 spans 12 residues. The CDR3 DNA reads as TGTGCCAGCAGTTTTGGACAGCCACCCCTCCACTTT. Translating gives CASSFGQPPLHF.

Points on this clonotype: With a much larger clone just one base away, this may be a read error. The chain uses TRBV9 and TRBJ1-2; 11 bases agree with TRBD1. Losses at the gene ends were 2 bases for V and 8 bases for J; bases not matched to a gene: 5. There are 14 residues in the CDR3. CDR1 and CDR2 (germline): SGDLS, YYNGEE. The CDR3 DNA sequence: TGTGCCAGCAGCGTTGGGACAGGGGGATCCGGCTACACCTTC. Translation gives CASSVGTGGSGYTF. Supplemented by reference TRBV9 and TRBJ1-2, the full variable domain reads DSGVTQTPKHLITATGQRVTLRCSPRSGDLSVYWYQQSLDQGLQFLIQYYNGEERAKGNILERFSAQQFPDLHSELNLSSLELGDSALYFCASSVGTGGSGYTFGSGTRLTVV.

The sample holds a few counts of this clonotype. A much larger clone lies a single base off, so this may be a read error. The V gene is TRBV4-1, the J gene TRBJ2-1; either TRBD1 or TRBD2 may supply D (5 bases each). The DNA end is more similar to TRBJ2-7, so the J call may be wrong. The CDR3 covers 16 residues. The germline V gene encodes CDR1 MGHRA and CDR2 YSYEKL. CDR3 nucleotide sequence: TGCGCCAGCAGCCAGGCCGGGACGGCCCCCTACAATGAGCAGTACTTC. Its translation is CASSQAGTAPYNEQYF.

This clonotype was observed a handful of times. This chain uses TRBV3-1 with TRBJ1-2, with 10 bases identical to TRBD1. Germline V gene sequence: CDR1 LGHDT, CDR2 YNNKEL (reference sequence). This CDR3 comprises 15 residues. V trimming: 5 bases; J trimming: 1 base; junction bases outside the gene matches: 4. This CDR3 reads CASSFRDRGNYGYTF. For the CDR3, the DNA is TGTGCCAGCAGCTTCCGGGACAGGGGTAACTATGGCTACACCTTC.

Turning to this clonotype: With a much larger clone just one base away, this may be a read error. The chain couples TRBV7-9 to TRBJ2-5, with D hard to call. There are 12 residues in the CDR3. Trimming left V 7 bases short and J 11 bases short, with 17 bases between. Germline V gene data show CDR1 as SEHNR and CDR2 as FQNEAQ (reference sequence). CDR3 coding DNA: TGTGCCAGCACCCCGTGGTACGGTGAGCAGTACTTC. It specifies CASTPWYGEQYF.

Ten or more counts support this clonotype. The rearrangement uses TRBV6-5 and TRBJ2-6; D is undetermined. Trimming shortened V by 2 bases and J by 0 bases, and 11 bases separated the two germline ends. CDR1 is MNHEY, CDR2 SVGAGI, per germline. The CDR3 runs 17 residues. As DNA, the CDR3 is TGTGCCAGCAGTTACGGTCCGGGCCTCTCTGGGGCCAACGTCCTGACTTTC. This sequence encodes CASSYGPGLSGANVLTF.

This clonotype was seen a handful of times. A read error may produce the germline difference seen at one junction end. Written as DNA, the CDR3 is TGCAGTGCTACCCGACAGGGGAATTGTGGGGCCGACGTCCTGACTTTC. The encoded protein is CSATRQGNCGADVLTF. The chain combines TRBV20-1 with TRBJ2-6; 8 bases map to TRBD1. Germline V gene data show CDR1 as DFQATT and CDR2 as SNEGSKA (reference sequence). CDR3 size: 16 residues.

This clonotype was seen repeatedly, ten times or more. The chain employs TRBV9 and TRBJ2-5; D uncertain. The CDR3 is 20 amino acids. From germline, CDR1 is SGDLS and CDR2 YYNGEE. Trimming took 0 bases from V and 0 from J, leaving 24 bases between them. For the CDR3, the DNA is TGTGCCAGCAGCGTAGCTGCCCCTCGAGGTACCATCCCTTACCAAGAGACCCAGTACTTC. This translates into CASSVAAPRGTIPYQETQYF.

Remarks on this clonotype: A junction end diverges from the germline sequence, so it may reflect a read error. V gene TRBV12-3 or TRBV12-4 combines with J gene TRBJ2-3, with 10 bases identical to TRBD2. CDR3 size: 14 residues. The CDR3 is CASSLSGGQDTQYF. The CDR3 DNA follows: TGTGCCAGCAGCCTTAGCGGGGGGCAAGATACGCAGTATTTC.

This clonotype came up many times. CDR3 nucleotide sequence: TGTGCCAGCTCACCCGTGACTATCGGGGAGCAGTACTTC. Its translation is CASSPVTIGEQYF. V is TRBV18 and J is TRBJ2-7, with D perhaps matching TRBD2 (5 bases). The CDR3 covers 13 residues. Germline-derived CDR1 and CDR2 are KGHSH and LQKENI. V lost 3 bases to trimming and J lost 7 bases, with 13 bases between them.

This sequence joins TRBV7-6 and TRBJ2-3; 11 positions agree with TRBD2. Trimming took 1 base from V and 1 from J; bases not matched to a gene: 4. The CDR3 length is 17 residues. The V gene's germline CDR1 is SGHVS and CDR2 FNYEAQ. Here the CDR3 reads CASSLGLLAGGTDTQYF. In DNA, the CDR3 is TGTGCCAGCAGCTTAGGTCTACTAGCGGGGGGCACAGATACGCAGTATTTT.

This clonotype was counted a few times. The chain is built from TRBV30 and TRBJ1-1; no clear D gene. The V gene's germline CDR1 is GTSNPN and CDR2 SVGIG (reference sequence). The germline V and J ends were trimmed by 0 bases and 1 base, with 6 bases remaining between them. CDR3 length: 13 residues. CDR3 sequence (DNA): TGTGCCTGGAGTGTTAAGGGGAACACTGAAGCTTTCTTT. Its translation: CAWSVKGNTEAFF.

The chain links TRBV15 to TRBJ2-5; TRBD2 matches 9 bases. V was clipped by 1 base and J by 11 bases; unmatched bases: 20. This CDR3 region has 18 residues. The V gene's germline CDR1 is LNHNV and CDR2 YYDKDF (reference sequence). CDR3 bases: TGTGCCACCAGCAGAGCCCCAGCGGGGGGCCTATCCGGCAATGAGCAGTACTTC. This sequence encodes CATSRAPAGGLSGNEQYF.

Only a few counts were recorded for this clonotype. A single base separates this from a much larger clone, so it may be a read error. The gene calls are TRBV7-9 and TRBJ2-1; D gene ambiguous. Per the germline V gene, CDR1 is SEHNR and CDR2 is FQNEAQ (reference sequence). This CDR3 is 14 amino acids long. The CDR3 loop is CASSLSKGYNERFF. The DNA for the CDR3 is TGTGCCAGCAGCTTATCGAAGGGTTACAATGAGCGGTTCTTC.